The clone carrying this T cell receptor beta chain occurred once. Method: immunoSEQ multiplex PCR; TCRdb's copy keeps in-frame clones and lacks some. The table shows 11,000 to 15,000 clones, with around nine tenths occurring only once. This sample was included in a study of blood T cell repertoires in COVID-19. Study summary: The United States, Italy and Spain were the sources of the acute and convalescent COVID-19 samples.

V lost 3 bases to trimming and J lost 5 bases; unmatched junction nucleotides: 6. Germline loops: CDR1 LNHDA, CDR2 SQIVND (reference sequence). The CDR3 sequence is 14 residues long. The chain combines TRBV19 with TRBJ2-7; TRBD1 matches at 8 bases. The specimen sequenced was peripheral blood. The TCR comes from a human donor in a cohort sampled during active COVID-19. The CDR3 is CASSMLDRAHEQYF. CDR3 sequence (DNA): TGTGCCAGTAGTATGTTGGACAGGGCCCACGAGCAGTACTTC. The variable domain in full, with the rest retrieved from reference TRBV19 and TRBJ2-7, is DGGITQSPKYLFRKEGQNVTLSCEQNLNHDAMYWYRQDPGQGLRLIYYSQIVNDFQKGDIAEGYSVSREKKESFPLTVTSAQKNPTAFYLCASSMLDRAHEQYFGPGTRLTVT.